This TCR beta chain is drawn from a study of blood T cell repertoires in COVID-19. Study-wide background: The origin of the acute and convalescent COVID-19 samples was the United States, Italy and Spain. Nucleic acid was either cDNA or gDNA, and it came from T cells, B-cell-depleted T cells, or PBMCs.

Produced via immunoSEQ multiplex PCR; TCRdb's table is partial and in-frame only. The data contain approximately 200,000 clones, approximately 89% of them singletons. J was trimmed by 9 bases and V by 5 bases; bases with no gene match: 12. CDR3 length: 16 amino acids. Living in roughly 23 US areas, the participants were between 18 and 89 years of age. Researchers sorted participants into cohorts using their self-reported clinical history. This clonotype was sampled from a middle-aged woman with acute COVID-19. Sequenced input: PBMCs or T cells enriched from blood (not recorded which). This chain connects TRBV6-7 to TRBJ2-4, with 11 bases that match TRBD2. TRBV6-7 is filed as an ORF, its function uncertain. CDR3 loop: CASSKHIAGGPGIQYF. CDR3 DNA: TGTGCCAGCAGTAAACATATAGCGGGAGGGCCGGGCATTCAGTACTTC.